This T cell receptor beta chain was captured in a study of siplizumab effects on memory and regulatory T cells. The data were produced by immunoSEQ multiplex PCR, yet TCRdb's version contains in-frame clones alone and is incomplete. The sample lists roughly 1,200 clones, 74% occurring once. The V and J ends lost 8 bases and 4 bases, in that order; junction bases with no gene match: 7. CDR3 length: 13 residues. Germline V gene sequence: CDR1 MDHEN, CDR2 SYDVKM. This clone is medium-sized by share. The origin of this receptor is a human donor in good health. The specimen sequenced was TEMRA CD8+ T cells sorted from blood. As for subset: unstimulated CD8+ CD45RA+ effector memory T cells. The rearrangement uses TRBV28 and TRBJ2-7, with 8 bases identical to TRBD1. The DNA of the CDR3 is TGTGCCAGCGGACAGGGAGTGGGATACGAGCAGTACTTC. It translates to CASGQGVGYEQYF.